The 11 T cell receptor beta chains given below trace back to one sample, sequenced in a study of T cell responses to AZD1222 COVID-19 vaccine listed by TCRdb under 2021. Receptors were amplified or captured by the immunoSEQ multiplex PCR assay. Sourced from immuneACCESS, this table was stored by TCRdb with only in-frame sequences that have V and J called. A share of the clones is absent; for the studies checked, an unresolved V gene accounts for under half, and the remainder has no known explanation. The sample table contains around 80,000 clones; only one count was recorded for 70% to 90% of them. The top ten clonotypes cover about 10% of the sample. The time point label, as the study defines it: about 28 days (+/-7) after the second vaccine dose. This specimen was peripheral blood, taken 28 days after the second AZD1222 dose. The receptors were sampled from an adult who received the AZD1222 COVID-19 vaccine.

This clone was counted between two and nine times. CDR3 sequence (DNA): TGTGCCAGCAGTTTGGCAGCCGTTGGCTACACCTTC. It is translated as CASSLAAVGYTF. V is TRBV28 and J is TRBJ1-2; D unresolved. CDR3 length: 12 residues. Germline V gene sequence: CDR1 MDHEN, CDR2 SYDVKM. V shed 3 bases and J shed 7 bases, with 9 bases lying between them.

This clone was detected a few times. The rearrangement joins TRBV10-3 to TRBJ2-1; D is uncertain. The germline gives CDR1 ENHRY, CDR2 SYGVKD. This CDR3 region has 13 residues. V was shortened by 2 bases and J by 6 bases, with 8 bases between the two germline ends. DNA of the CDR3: TGTGCCATCAGTGAGGGAGTGGGCAATGAGCAGTTCTTC. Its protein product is CAISEGVGNEQFF.

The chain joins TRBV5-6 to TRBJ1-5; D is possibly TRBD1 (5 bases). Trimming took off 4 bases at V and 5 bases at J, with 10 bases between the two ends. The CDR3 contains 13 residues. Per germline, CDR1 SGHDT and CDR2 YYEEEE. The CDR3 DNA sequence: TGTGCCAGCAGCGGGGGACCTCATCAGCCCCAGCATTTT. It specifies CASSGGPHQPQHF.

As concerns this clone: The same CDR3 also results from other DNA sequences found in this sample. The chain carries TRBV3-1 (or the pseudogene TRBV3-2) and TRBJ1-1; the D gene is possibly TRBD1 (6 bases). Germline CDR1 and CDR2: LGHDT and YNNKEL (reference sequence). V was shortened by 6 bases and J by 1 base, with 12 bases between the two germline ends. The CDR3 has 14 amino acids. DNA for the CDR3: TGTGCCAGCAGTCAACAGGGCTGGAACACTGAAGCTTTCTTT. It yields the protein CASSQQGWNTEAFF.

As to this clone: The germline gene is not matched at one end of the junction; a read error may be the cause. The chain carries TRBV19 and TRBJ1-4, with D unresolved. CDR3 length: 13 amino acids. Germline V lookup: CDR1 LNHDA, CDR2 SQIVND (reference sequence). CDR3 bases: TGTGCCAGCAGTAAGAACTTTGGTGAAAAACTGTTTTTT. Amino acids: CASSKNFGEKLFF.

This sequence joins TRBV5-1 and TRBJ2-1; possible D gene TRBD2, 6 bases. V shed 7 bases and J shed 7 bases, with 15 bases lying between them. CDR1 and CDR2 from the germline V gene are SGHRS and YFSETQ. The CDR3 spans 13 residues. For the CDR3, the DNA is TGCGCCAGCTTCCTACCTGGGGGGAATGAGCAGTTCTTC. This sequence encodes CASFLPGGNEQFF.

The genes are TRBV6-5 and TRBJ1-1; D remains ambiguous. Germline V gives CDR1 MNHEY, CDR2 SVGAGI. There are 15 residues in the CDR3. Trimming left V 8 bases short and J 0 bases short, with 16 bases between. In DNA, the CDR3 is TGTGCCAGCGTATCCTATCAGGTCTTGAACACTGAAGCTTTCTTT. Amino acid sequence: CASVSYQVLNTEAFF.

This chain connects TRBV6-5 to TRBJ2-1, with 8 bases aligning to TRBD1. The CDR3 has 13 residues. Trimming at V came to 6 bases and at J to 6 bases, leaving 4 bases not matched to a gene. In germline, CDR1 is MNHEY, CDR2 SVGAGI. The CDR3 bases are TGTGCCAGCAGGGGGACAGGACCCAATGAGCAGTTCTTC. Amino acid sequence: CASRGTGPNEQFF.

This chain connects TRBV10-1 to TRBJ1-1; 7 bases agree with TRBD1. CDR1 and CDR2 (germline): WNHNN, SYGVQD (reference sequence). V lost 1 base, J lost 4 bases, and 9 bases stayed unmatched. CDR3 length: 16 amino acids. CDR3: CASSEWTQGEGTEAFF. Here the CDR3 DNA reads TGCGCCAGCAGTGAGTGGACCCAGGGGGAAGGCACTGAAGCTTTCTTT.

The CDR3 sequence is CASSEGGGLTYSPLHF. The CDR3 region has the DNA TGTGCCAGCAGTGAAGGCGGCGGGCTCACCTATTCACCCCTCCACTTT. The chain uses TRBV25-1 and TRBJ1-6; D not certain. Trimming shortened V by 2 bases and J by 8 bases, and 16 bases separated the two germline ends. From germline, CDR1 is MGHDK and CDR2 SYGVNS. The CDR3 consists of 16 residues.

CDR3 protein: CASSFRTNTEAFF. The DNA of the CDR3 is TGTGCCAGCAGCTTCCGGACAAACACTGAAGCTTTCTTT. The V gene is TRBV11-2, the J gene TRBJ1-1, with a tentative D call TRBD1 (5 bases). V lost 3 bases, J lost 2 bases, and 7 bases lay in between. The germline gives CDR1 SGHAT, CDR2 FQNNGV. This CDR3 has 13 amino acids.